This T cell receptor (beta chain) was identified in a study of shared clonotypes between healthy human individuals. Germline lookup yields CDR1 MNHEY and CDR2 SVGAGI. J was trimmed by 4 bases and V by 8 bases; bases with no gene match: 8. The CDR3 covers 15 residues. The repertoire was sequenced with immunoSEQ multiplex PCR; TCRdb's copy has only in-frame clones and lacks some. The sample comprises over a million clones, 65% to 80% of which are singletons, and about 1.5% rests with the top ten. This clone is a singleton in its sample. The sample consisted of memory CD4+ T cells sorted from blood. Subset described: CD45RA-negative fraction. J is TRBJ1-6 and V is TRBV6-5; 7 nucleotides agree with TRBD1. This receptor was obtained from a man younger than 35 in good health. CDR3 sequence: CASGGIRGYNSPLHF. DNA of the CDR3: TGTGCCAGCGGTGGGATCAGGGGGTATAATTCACCCCTCCACTTT.